Shown below are 8 T cell receptor beta chains from a single sample sequenced in a study of blood T cell repertoires in COVID-19. Some clones are missing from TCRdb's copy, which holds only in-frame ones; the method was immunoSEQ multiplex PCR. The data show over 350,000 clones, about 90% seen once. Sequenced sample: PBMCs or T cells enriched from blood (not recorded which). The source is a woman younger than 35 with acute COVID-19.

The CDR3 bases are TGTGCCAGCAGTTATTCGGGCAGGGGCCACGAGCAGTACTTC. This sequence encodes CASSYSGRGHEQYF. The genes are TRBV6-9 and TRBJ2-7; D perhaps matches TRBD1 (6 bases). The CDR3 has 14 amino acids. Germline CDR1 is MNHGY and CDR2 is SVAAGI. V gave up 0 bases and J gave up 5 bases, with 11 bases separating them.

This chain connects TRBV2 to TRBJ2-1; perhaps TRBD1 as D (5 bases). Trimming removed 8 bases at V and 10 bases at J, with 9 bases between. CDR3 length: 10 residues. Germline V lookup: CDR1 SNHLY, CDR2 FYNNEI. CDR3 nucleotide sequence: TGTGCCAGCTTAGGGGCGGAGCAGTTCTTC. Translating it yields CASLGAEQFF.

The chain is built from TRBV12-5 and TRBJ2-7; D perhaps matches TRBD2 (6 bases). This CDR3 comprises 15 residues. Germline loops: CDR1 LGHNT, CDR2 FRNRAP. V was trimmed by 5 bases and J by 3 bases, leaving 17 bases between them. The CDR3 loop is CASGQRAGRFYEQYF. In nucleotides, the CDR3 is TGTGCTAGTGGTCAGCGGGCAGGCCGGTTCTACGAGCAGTACTTC.

The rearrangement links TRBV28 to TRBJ1-1, with 8 positions matching TRBD1. CDR3 length: 18 amino acids. Per germline, CDR1 MDHEN and CDR2 SYDVKM. Trimming cost V 11 bases and J 0 bases; bases outside gene matches: 20. The CDR3 loop is CAGSFSRTGMVLNTEAFF. In DNA form, the CDR3 reads TGTGCCGGGTCATTCTCCCGGACAGGGATGGTTCTGAACACTGAAGCTTTCTTT. Variable domain in full (rest from reference TRBV28 and TRBJ1-1): DVKVTQSSRYLVKRTGEKVFLECVQDMDHENMFWYRQDPGLGLRLIYFSYDVKMKEKGDIPEGYSVSREKKERFSLILESASTNQTSMYLCAGSFSRTGMVLNTEAFFGQGTRLTVV.

This rearrangement joins TRBV3-1 (or the pseudogene TRBV3-2) to TRBJ2-1; 10 nucleotides align to TRBD2. The trim removed 4 bases at V and 4 bases at J, leaving 13 bases unmatched. CDR3 length: 18 residues. Per germline, CDR1 LGHDT and CDR2 YNNKEL (reference sequence). The CDR3 sequence is CASSLLAGGGTEYNEQFF. CDR3 bases: TGTGCCAGCAGCCTCTTAGCGGGAGGCGGGACGGAGTACAATGAGCAGTTCTTC.

This chain links TRBV9 with TRBJ2-1; no definite D call. V was trimmed by 2 bases and J by 8 bases, leaving 11 bases between them. Germline V gene data show CDR1 as SGDLS and CDR2 as YYNGEE. The CDR3 loop spans 13 amino acids. The CDR3 loop is CASSVPGFHEQFF. CDR3 DNA: TGTGCCAGCAGCGTGCCGGGTTTCCATGAGCAGTTCTTC. Full variable domain (missing parts from reference TRBV9 and TRBJ2-1): DSGVTQTPKHLITATGQRVTLRCSPRSGDLSVYWYQQSLDQGLQFLIQYYNGEERAKGNILERFSAQQFPDLHSELNLSSLELGDSALYFCASSVPGFHEQFFGPGTRLTVL.

V is TRBV11-2 and J is TRBJ2-7, with 8 positions matching TRBD2. J was trimmed by 12 bases and V by 1 base; bases with no gene match: 11. Germline V lookup: CDR1 SGHAT, CDR2 FQNNGV. This CDR3 spans 14 amino acids. The CDR3 DNA reads as TGTGCCAGCAGCTTAGTCCAACGGAGCGGGGGTCTGTACTTC. The encoded protein is CASSLVQRSGGLYF.

The rearrangement joins TRBV27 to TRBJ1-1, with 10 bases lining up with TRBD1. Trimming at V came to 8 bases and at J to 1 base, leaving 10 bases not matched to a gene. Germline V gene lookup returns CDR1 MNHEY and CDR2 SMNVEV (reference sequence). The length of the CDR3 is 16 residues. The CDR3 region has the DNA TGTGCCAGCCCTTTGGGACAGGGGACAGAGAACACTGAAGCTTTCTTT. Its translation: CASPLGQGTENTEAFF.